Listed here are 16 T cell receptor beta chains from one sample, sequenced in a study of glioma-infiltrating T cells. TCR alpha and beta CDR3 regions were amplified from RNA using iRepertoire nested multiplex PCR. A single record per CDR3 protein comes from TCRdb applying MiXCR to the multiplex PCR reads. The sample lists a few hundred thousand distinct CDR3 sequences; 41% were seen once. The sequencing sample was made of glioma tissue, nonneoplastic brain tissue, or PBMCs (not recorded which). The receptors stem from a human donor with low-grade glioma or glioblastoma, undergoing nonglioma brain surgery, or in good health (not recorded which).

This clonotype has only one observation. The chain recombines TRBV12-3 or TRBV12-4 with TRBJ1-1; possibly TRBD1 for D (5 bases). V was pared by 7 bases and J by 1 base, with 22 bases between. This CDR3 region has 17 residues. CDR3 amino acids: CASIPWPKPRENTEAFF. CDR3 sequence (DNA): TGTGCCAGCATCCCTTGGCCCAAACCCAGGGAGAACACTGAAGCTTTCTTT.

Ten or more counts support this clonotype. CDR3 protein: CASSQLLDSPLHF. For the CDR3, the DNA is TGTGCCAGCAGTCAGTTATTGGATTCACCCCTCCACTTT. The rearrangement links TRBV6-1 to TRBJ1-6, with D unclear. Trimming removed 5 bases at V and 8 bases at J, with 10 bases between. The CDR3 contains 13 residues. Per germline, CDR1 MNHNS and CDR2 SASEGT.

This clonotype has only a few counts. The chain combines TRBV24-1 with TRBJ1-5; D ambiguous. Germline V gene lookup returns CDR1 KGHDR and CDR2 SFDVKD. V dropped 1 base and J dropped 7 bases, with 7 bases sitting between them. There are 13 residues in the CDR3. This chain's CDR3 is CATSDFSEQPQHF. The DNA for the CDR3 is TGTGCCACCAGTGATTTCTCGGAGCAGCCCCAGCATTTT.

Comment on this clonotype: The conserved phenylalanine or tryptophan normally closing the CDR3 is absent here, so this likely arose from a read error. J is TRBJ1-2 and V is TRBV20-1; D is unresolved. The germline V gene has CDR1 DFQATT and CDR2 SNEGSKA (reference sequence). This CDR3 has 15 amino acids. CDR3 bases: TGCAGTGCTAGTCCTTCGACGGACGGACCCTATCGCTACACCTCC. Protein sequence: CSASPSTDGPYRYTS.

Notes on this clonotype: Germline is not matched at one junction end, which may reflect a read error. The chain is built from TRBV7-7 and TRBJ1-6; no reliable D call. This CDR3 contains 13 residues. Germline V lookup: CDR1 SSHAT, CDR2 FNYEAQ (reference sequence). The DNA for the CDR3 is TGTGCTAGCAGCGCCCAGATTAATTCACCCCTCCACTTT. Its protein is CASSAQINSPLHF. Drawing the rest from reference TRBV7-7 and TRBJ1-6, the complete variable domain is GAGVSQSPRYKVTKRGQDVTLRCDPISSHATLYWYQQALGQGPEFLTYFNYEAQPDKSGLPSDRFSAERPEGSISTLTIQRTEQRDSAMYRCASSAQINSPLHFGNGTRLTVT.

As to this clonotype: The junction and the germline gene differ at one end; a read error may be behind it. The gene calls are TRBV7-9 and TRBJ1-1; D ambiguous. In germline, CDR1 is SEHNR, CDR2 FQNEAQ (reference sequence). The CDR3 contains 13 residues. CDR3 loop: CASRLDGNTEAFF. The CDR3 coding sequence is TGTGCCAGCAGGTTAGACGGAAACACTGAAGCTTTCTTT.

This clonotype was detected many times. The V and J genes are TRBV15 and TRBJ2-3, with 9 bases aligning to TRBD2. The CDR3 runs to 15 residues. Unmatched junction bases numbered 9, after V lost 3 bases and J lost 8 bases. Germline CDR1 is LNHNV and CDR2 is YYDKDF (reference sequence). CDR3 sequence reads: CATSSSSGRVGTQYF. The CDR3, as DNA: TGTGCCACCAGCAGTAGTAGCGGGAGAGTAGGTACGCAGTATTTT.

The chain is built from TRBV7-9 and TRBJ2-7; TRBD1 aligns across 8 bases. The J call could be wrong; TRBJ2-1 is a better fit for the DNA end. The CDR3 spans 15 residues. CDR1 is SEHNR and CDR2 is FQNEAQ in the germline V gene (reference sequence). CDR3 in DNA: TGTGCCAGCAGCTTATTCGACAGGGGCCAGGGGGAGCAGTTCTTC. Amino acid sequence: CASSLFDRGQGEQFF.

This clonotype has a count of ten or more. CDR3 sequence: CASRRAGAKDEQFF. Here the CDR3 DNA reads TGTGCCAGCAGGAGGGCAGGGGCCAAGGATGAGCAGTTCTTC. V gene TRBV6-2 or TRBV6-3 combines with J gene TRBJ2-1; perhaps TRBD1 as D (6 bases). The V end lost 6 bases, the J end lost 8 bases, and 17 bases lay between the germline ends. The CDR3 sequence is 14 residues long. The germline V gene has CDR1 MNHEY and CDR2 SVGEGT.

There are many counts of this clonotype. The junction differs from germline at one of its ends, possibly a read error. The chain couples TRBV20-1 to TRBJ2-7, with D possibly matching TRBD1 (6 bases). The germline CDR1 and CDR2 sequences are DFQATT and SNEGSKA (reference sequence). This CDR3 has 12 residues. This CDR3 is CSAIDRTYEQYF. The CDR3 coding sequence is TGCAGTGCTATTGACAGGACCTACGAACAGTACTTC.

The chain has TRBV28 and TRBJ2-1, with no clear D. The CDR3 contains 14 residues. From germline, CDR1 is MDHEN and CDR2 SYDVKM. With 7 bases removed from V and 0 bases from J, the gap between germline ends came to 10 bases. CDR3 amino acids: CASTRTGSYNEQFF. Here the CDR3 DNA reads TGTGCCAGCACCCGAACGGGCTCCTACAATGAGCAGTTCTTC. The full variable domain, completed using reference TRBV28 and TRBJ2-1, is DVKVTQSSRYLVKRTGEKVFLECVQDMDHENMFWYRQDPGLGLRLIYFSYDVKMKEKGDIPEGYSVSREKKERFSLILESASTNQTSMYLCASTRTGSYNEQFFGPGTRLTVL.

This clonotype was found many times. The chain recombines TRBV27 with TRBJ1-2, with TRBD1 matching over 7 bases. CDR3 length: 13 amino acids. Trimming cost V 10 bases and J 4 bases; bases outside gene matches: 9. Germline CDR1 MNHEY, CDR2 SMNVEV (reference sequence). CDR3 nucleotide sequence: TGTGCCAACAAAGTAGCAGGGGGCTATGGCTACACCTTC. It encodes CANKVAGGYGYTF.

V gene TRBV27 combines with J gene TRBJ2-4; no firm D call. The V end lost 11 bases, the J end lost 1 base, and 12 bases lay between the germline ends. The germline V gene encodes CDR1 MNHEY and CDR2 SMNVEV (reference sequence). The CDR3 extends over 13 amino acids. This CDR3 is CAGMPPAKNIQYF. The CDR3 coding sequence is TGTGCCGGCATGCCACCGGCCAAAAACATTCAGTACTTC.

The chain couples TRBV2 to TRBJ2-1; 12 bases are shared with TRBD2. CDR1 is SNHLY, CDR2 FYNNEI, per germline. V trimming: 5 bases; J trimming: 11 bases; junction bases outside the gene matches: 7. The CDR3 loop spans 14 amino acids. The CDR3 protein is CASSTSGRTYKQFF. CDR3 in DNA: TGTGCCAGCAGTACTAGCGGGAGGACGTATAAGCAGTTCTTC.

This clonotype was observed at least ten times. The chain employs TRBV10-3 and TRBJ2-1, with 12 bases matching TRBD2. Germline lookup yields CDR1 ENHRY and CDR2 SYGVKD. The CDR3 totals 18 residues. V lost 7 bases to trimming and J lost 1 base; unmatched junction nucleotides: 11. The CDR3 is CAITSTSGRAISYNEQFF. CDR3 bases: TGTGCCATCACTTCGACTAGCGGGAGAGCCATTTCCTACAATGAGCAGTTCTTC.

This clonotype was seen ten or more times. The V and J genes are TRBV27 and TRBJ2-7; TRBD1 aligns across 9 bases. The CDR3 runs 14 residues. V was clipped by 6 bases and J by 2 bases; unmatched bases: 5. Per the germline V gene, CDR1 is MNHEY and CDR2 is SMNVEV (reference sequence). This chain's CDR3 is CASSRQGEAYEQYF. CDR3 DNA: TGTGCCAGCAGCAGACAGGGGGAGGCCTACGAGCAGTACTTC.